This entry lists 32 T cell receptor beta chains sequenced from one sample in a study of T cell repertoires in cytomegalovirus infection. A single record per CDR3 protein comes from TCRdb applying MiXCR to the reads. The sample contains around 740,000 distinct CDR3 sequences, 35% to 45% of which appear only once. The sequencing input was PBMCs. The receptors were sampled from a human donor in good health (CMV status not recorded). Some clones in this sample may be carry-over from other donors' samples.

This chain links TRBV27 with TRBJ2-2; no clear D. Germline loops: CDR1 MNHEY, CDR2 SMNVEV (reference sequence). The CDR3 is 16 residues long. V was clipped by 1 base and J by 5 bases, with 14 bases between them. CDR3 sequence: CASSLWAPRDTGELFF. The CDR3 region has the DNA TGTGCCAGCAGTTTATGGGCTCCTAGGGATACCGGGGAGCTGTTTTTT.

The chain is built from TRBV7-9 and TRBJ2-7; 7 bases fit TRBD1. CDR3 length: 13 amino acids. The ends lost 7 bases at V and 5 bases at J; junction bases unmatched: 8. The germline CDR1 and CDR2 sequences are SEHNR and FQNEAQ (reference sequence). The CDR3 region is CASITTGSHEQYF. CDR3 coding DNA: TGTGCCAGCATAACGACAGGGTCCCACGAGCAGTACTTC.

The chain couples TRBV11-2 to TRBJ1-1; D perhaps matches TRBD1 (5 bases). V lost 10 bases to trimming and J lost 3 bases, with 18 bases between them. Germline assignment: CDR1 SGHAT and CDR2 FQNNGV. The CDR3 runs 14 residues. This CDR3 reads CATRAQGWDTEAFF. The DNA for the CDR3 is TGTGCCACCCGCGCGCAGGGTTGGGACACTGAAGCTTTCTTT.

This clonotype came up a few times. The chain employs TRBV6-6 and TRBJ1-1, with 11 nucleotides matching TRBD1. After removal of 4 bases from V and 3 bases from J, the junction contained 7 bases not matched to a gene. The CDR3 sequence is 16 residues long. Looked up from germline, CDR1 is MNHNY and CDR2 is SVGAGI (reference sequence). DNA for the CDR3: TGTGCCAGCAGTTCCCGGGACAGGGGGAAGTACACTGAAGCTTTCTTT. This translates into CASSSRDRGKYTEAFF.

CDR3 sequence (DNA): TGTGCCAGCAGCTCCACGGACAAGCCCCAGCATTTT. Translation gives CASSSTDKPQHF. The chain recombines TRBV7-2 with TRBJ1-5, with D tentatively TRBD1 (5 bases). The germline V and J ends were trimmed by 4 bases and 8 bases, with 9 bases remaining between them. CDR1 and CDR2 from the germline V gene are SGHTA and FQGNSA. The CDR3 is 12 amino acids.

This clonotype was seen a handful of times. The chain combines TRBV4-1 with TRBJ1-3; no clear D. The CDR3 has 18 amino acids. The germline V gene encodes CDR1 MGHRA and CDR2 YSYEKL. V was clipped by 0 bases and J by 0 bases, with 15 bases between them. The CDR3 bases are TGCGCCAGCAGCCAAGATACCGCCAGGCCCAACTCTGGAAACACCATATATTTT. Encoded protein: CASSQDTARPNSGNTIYF.

The CDR3 reads CASSTRLAGGPDTQYF. The DNA of the CDR3 is TGTGCCAGTAGTACGAGACTAGCGGGGGGGCCAGATACGCAGTATTTT. The gene calls are TRBV19 and TRBJ2-3; 14 nucleotides line up with TRBD2. V trimming: 4 bases; J trimming: 4 bases; junction bases outside the gene matches: 4. The CDR3 spans 16 residues. Germline CDR1 LNHDA, CDR2 SQIVND (reference sequence).

This clonotype was observed at least ten times. The chain recombines TRBV7-2 with TRBJ1-2; 7 bases align to TRBD1. CDR1 is SGHTA, CDR2 FQGNSA, per germline. The ends lost 4 bases at V and 0 bases at J; junction bases unmatched: 5. The CDR3 has 15 amino acids. The CDR3 reads CASSSWTGPNYGYTF. In DNA, the CDR3 is TGTGCCAGCAGCTCATGGACAGGTCCTAACTATGGCTACACCTTC.

Only one count was recorded for this clonotype. At one end the junction does not follow the germline gene, possibly because of a read error. This CDR3 reads CASRLAPRKETQYF. The CDR3 DNA reads TGCGCCAGCAGGTTGGCCCCGCGCAAAGAGACCCAGTACTTC. V and J are TRBV5-1 and TRBJ2-5; D is ambiguous. CDR3 length: 14 amino acids. CDR1 and CDR2 (germline): SGHRS, YFSETQ.

This clonotype came up a few times. The gene calls are TRBV25-1 and TRBJ2-5; 8 nucleotides line up with TRBD1. Germline-derived CDR1 and CDR2 are MGHDK and SYGVNS. J gave up 5 bases and V 3 bases, and 17 bases lay outside the gene matches. This CDR3 is 18 amino acids long. The CDR3 bases are TGTGCCAGCAGTGAGTATGTGGACAGGGACGGAGCGTCGGAGACCCAGTACTTC. Residues: CASSEYVDRDGASETQYF. Using reference TRBV25-1 and TRBJ2-5 for the parts outside the CDR3, the full variable domain is EADIYQTPRYLVIGTGKKITLECSQTMGHDKMYWYQQDPGMELHLIHYSYGVNSTEKGDLSSESTVSRIRTEHFPLTLESARPSHTSQYLCASSEYVDRDGASETQYFGPGTRLLVL.

The chain carries TRBV29-1 and TRBJ2-7, with D possibly TRBD1 on 6 matching bases. Germline V gene data show CDR1 as SQVTM and CDR2 as ANQGSEA. This CDR3 contains 12 residues. Trimming cost V 5 bases and J 0 bases, with 8 bases left between them. CDR3 protein: CSVQGSSYEQYF. The CDR3, as DNA: TGCAGCGTTCAGGGGAGCTCCTACGAGCAGTACTTC.

The CDR3, as DNA: TGTGCCACCCAAGGACCGAGGAGCTCCTATAATTCACCCCTCCACTTT. Translating it yields CATQGPRSSYNSPLHF. The chain combines TRBV28 with TRBJ1-6, with D unresolved. The CDR3 totals 16 residues. CDR1 and CDR2 (germline): MDHEN, SYDVKM. Trimming cost V 10 bases and J 0 bases, with 16 bases left between them.

The chain recombines TRBV28 with TRBJ2-1, with 10 nucleotides matching TRBD1. The junction had 14 bases not matched to a gene; V was cut back by 5 bases and J by 7 bases. The CDR3 contains 17 residues. The germline V gene has CDR1 MDHEN and CDR2 SYDVKM. The CDR3: CASSISTGTGDENEQFF. The CDR3 DNA follows: TGTGCCAGCAGTATAAGTACCGGGACAGGGGACGAGAATGAGCAGTTCTTC.

V is TRBV12-3 or TRBV12-4 and J is TRBJ2-3; 10 bases are a match to TRBD2. The CDR3 has 16 residues. V lost 6 bases to trimming and J lost 8 bases; unmatched junction nucleotides: 14. The CDR3 DNA follows: TGTGCCAGCAGCCGCCCGGGAGCGGGGGGGCCCGTTACGCAGTATTTT. Translating gives CASSRPGAGGPVTQYF.

This chain uses TRBV4-3 with TRBJ2-7, with D uncertain. Germline V lookup: CDR1 LGHNA, CDR2 YSLEER. CDR3 length: 14 amino acids. Trimming shortened V by 0 bases and J by 3 bases, and 9 bases separated the two germline ends. CDR3 sequence reads: CASSQDHRGYEQYF. For the CDR3, the DNA is TGCGCCAGCAGCCAAGATCATCGCGGCTACGAGCAGTACTTC.

The chain employs TRBV19 and TRBJ1-5, with D tentatively TRBD1 (6 bases). V was trimmed by 6 bases and J by 4 bases, leaving 13 bases between them. Germline V gene data show CDR1 as LNHDA and CDR2 as SQIVND (reference sequence). The CDR3 has 14 residues. The CDR3 DNA reads TGTGCCAGTAGGGATCGACAGGCAAATCAGCCCCAGCATTTT. This gives the protein CASRDRQANQPQHF.

This clonotype was picked up a small number of times. The V gene is TRBV6-8, the J gene TRBJ1-2; 7 nucleotides align to TRBD1. Losses at the gene ends were 2 bases for V and 4 bases for J; bases not matched to a gene: 7. Germline CDR1 is MNHGY and CDR2 is SAAAGT. This CDR3 is 15 amino acids long. Here the CDR3 reads CASSYQGRGFYGYTF. The DNA for the CDR3 is TGTGCCAGCAGTTACCAGGGCAGGGGGTTCTATGGCTACACCTTC.

The CDR3 spells CASSLAPAGDSEQYF. The CDR3, as DNA: TGCGCCAGCAGCTTGGCACCAGCGGGAGATAGCGAGCAGTACTTC. The chain has TRBV5-1 and TRBJ2-7; TRBD2 aligns across 8 bases. With 0 bases clipped from V and 6 bases from J, the junction kept 8 bases outside the gene matches. The V gene's germline CDR1 is SGHRS and CDR2 YFSETQ. This CDR3 is 15 amino acids long.

V gene TRBV7-4 combines with J gene TRBJ2-1; 12 nucleotides line up with TRBD2. After removal of 4 bases from V and 8 bases from J, the junction contained 6 bases not matched to a gene. Germline loops: CDR1 SGHVT, CDR2 SQSDAQ. The CDR3 is 15 residues long. The CDR3 region has the DNA TGTGCCAGCAGCTCTAGCGGGAGGGGGATGGATGAGCAGTTCTTC. It is translated as CASSSSGRGMDEQFF.

In this sample, this clonotype turned up many times. J is TRBJ1-1 and V is TRBV7-2; no reliable D call. The length of the CDR3 is 17 residues. In germline, CDR1 is SGHTA, CDR2 FQGNSA. Trimming cost V 6 bases and J 4 bases, with 24 bases left between them. DNA for the CDR3: TGTGCCAGCAGTCATCCCCCGGGGTTAGGTAGTAGCACTGAAGCTTTCTTT. Translated: CASSHPPGLGSSTEAFF.

This chain links TRBV6-5 with TRBJ2-1; D is perhaps TRBD2 (6 bases). The CDR3 is 15 residues long. Germline values: CDR1 MNHEY, CDR2 SVGAGI. V was shortened by 5 bases and J by 7 bases, with 18 bases between the two germline ends. The CDR3 here is CASSELPGVLNEQFF. The DNA for the CDR3 is TGTGCCAGCAGTGAACTCCCGGGGGTGCTAAATGAGCAGTTCTTC.

In this sample, this clonotype turned up a few times. CDR3 region: CASSLEPGVRGYEQYF. CDR3 nucleotides: TGTGCCAGCAGCTTAGAACCAGGGGTTAGAGGGTACGAGCAGTACTTC. The chain has TRBV11-2 and TRBJ2-7, with D possibly being TRBD1 (6 bases). Germline-derived CDR1 and CDR2 are SGHAT and FQNNGV. Trimming left V 0 bases short and J 4 bases short, with 16 bases between. The CDR3 spans 16 residues. The full variable domain, rest sourced from reference TRBV11-2 and TRBJ2-7, is EAGVAQSPRYKIIEKRQSVAFWCNPISGHATLYWYQQILGQGPKLLIQFQNNGVVDDSQLPKDRFSAERLKGVDSTLKIQPAKLEDSAVYLCASSLEPGVRGYEQYFGPGTRLTVT.

DNA for the CDR3: TGCAGTGCAAGACAGATGGGTGGATGGGAGCAGTACTTC. Translating it yields CSARQMGGWEQYF. The chain combines TRBV20-1 with TRBJ2-7, with D possibly matching TRBD1 (5 bases). The germline CDR1 and CDR2 sequences are DFQATT and SNEGSKA (reference sequence). This CDR3 is built from 13 residues. Trimming pared 6 bases from V and 7 bases from J, leaving 19 bases between.

With respect to this clonotype: Possible read error: a much larger clone is one base away. The gene calls are TRBV7-2 and TRBJ2-2; D remains ambiguous. The germline V and J ends were trimmed by 5 bases and 10 bases, with 14 bases remaining between them. The length of the CDR3 is 13 residues. Germline CDR1 reads SGHTA; CDR2 reads FQGNSA. CDR3 amino acids: CASSLLRSVELFF. The CDR3 DNA sequence: TGTGCCAGCAGCCTACTCAGATCCGTGGAGCTGTTTTTT. Full variable domain (rest looked up from reference TRBV7-2 and TRBJ2-2): GAGVSQSPSNKVTEKGKDVELRCDPISGHTALYWYRQSLGQGLEFLIYFQGNSAPDKSGLPSDRFSAERTGGSVSTLTIQRTQQEDSAVYLCASSLLRSVELFFGEGSRLTVL.

Points on this clonotype: An end of the junction differs from the germline gene, which may be a read error. This chain links TRBV7-9 with TRBJ2-3; no reliable D call. Looked up from germline, CDR1 is SEHNR and CDR2 is FQNEAQ (reference sequence). The length of the CDR3 is 15 residues. As DNA, the CDR3 is TGTGACAGCAGCCCTCTTGCGGTCAGGACAGATACGCAGTATTTT. The encoded protein is CDSSPLAVRTDTQYF.

The chain is built from TRBV3-1 and TRBJ2-5; D possibly corresponds to TRBD1 (6 bases). Trimming removed 4 bases from V and 0 bases from J, with 12 bases in between. CDR1 LGHDT and CDR2 YNNKEL come from the germline V gene (reference sequence). CDR3 length equals 15 residues. CDR3 sequence (DNA): TGTGCCAGCAGCCGCGGACAGCAGTACCAAGAGACCCAGTACTTC. It codes for CASSRGQQYQETQYF.

Points on this clonotype: The junction and the germline gene differ at one end; a read error may be behind it. The V call is TRBV7-8, the J call TRBJ2-1, with a possible D match to TRBD2 (5 bases). CDR3 length equals 15 residues. Germline CDR1 reads SGHVS; CDR2 reads FQNEAQ. CDR3 nucleotides: TGTGCCAGCTGCTTGATACATAGCGTTTACAATGAGCAGTTCTTC. Translated, it gives CASCLIHSVYNEQFF.

This clonotype has at least ten counts. The chain combines TRBV5-4 with TRBJ2-3; D is perhaps TRBD2 (5 bases). Trimming removed 2 bases at V and 0 bases at J, with 10 bases between. CDR3 length: 15 residues. Germline-derived CDR1 and CDR2 are SGHNT and YYREEE (reference sequence). CDR3 DNA sequence: TGTGCCAGCAGCTTAGATGGCGGGAGCACAGATACGCAGTATTTT. It yields the protein CASSLDGGSTDTQYF.

The J gene is TRBJ1-1, the V gene TRBV27; no firm D call. The CDR3 contains 14 residues. Germline values: CDR1 MNHEY, CDR2 SMNVEV (reference sequence). V lost 4 bases to trimming and J lost 4 bases, with 13 bases between them. CDR3: CASSSFRSGTEAFF. Written as DNA, the CDR3 is TGTGCCAGCAGTTCTTTCCGTTCGGGCACTGAAGCTTTCTTT.

The chain carries TRBV2 and TRBJ1-4, with D tentatively TRBD1 (5 bases). The V end lost 11 bases, the J end lost 5 bases, and 24 bases lay between the germline ends. CDR3 length: 16 amino acids. Germline V lookup: CDR1 SNHLY, CDR2 FYNNEI. Here the CDR3 reads CAGILTLGERNEKLFF. CDR3 nucleotides: TGTGCCGGCATCCTTACGTTAGGGGAGCGGAATGAAAAACTGTTTTTT.

The chain employs TRBV19 and TRBJ1-1; tentatively, D is TRBD1 (5 bases). The germline V gene has CDR1 LNHDA and CDR2 SQIVND (reference sequence). The CDR3 loop spans 17 amino acids. The V gene lost 5 bases and the J gene lost 3 bases, with 22 bases spanning the gap. The CDR3 loop is CASSPPRGARRHTEAFF. CDR3 bases: TGTGCCAGTAGTCCGCCGAGAGGGGCTCGCAGGCACACTGAAGCTTTCTTT.

This clonotype was observed many times. This chain connects TRBV2 to TRBJ1-1; 9 positions agree with TRBD1. CDR1 SNHLY and CDR2 FYNNEI come from the germline V gene. The V segment lost 7 bases and the J segment 3 bases; nucleotides outside the gene matches: 18. There are 18 residues in the CDR3. The CDR3 loop reads CASNPDRGRPLPDTEAFF. The CDR3 coding sequence is TGTGCCAGCAACCCGGACAGGGGCAGGCCTCTGCCCGACACTGAAGCTTTCTTT.